This entry features one T cell receptor (beta chain) sequence. Using immunoSEQ multiplex PCR, the repertoire was profiled, and TCRdb retains in-frame clones only, with some absent. In the table there are roughly 76,000 clones, less than 95% of which are singletons. The source of the sample is a study of control samples from healthy donors and cancer patients. The germline gives CDR1 SNHLY, CDR2 FYNNEI. V lost 5 bases to trimming and J lost 2 bases; unmatched junction nucleotides: 2. The CDR3 contains 14 residues. Material for sequencing was blood. The chain is built from TRBV2 and TRBJ1-5, with 8 bases aligning to TRBD1. The sequence was collected from a woman aged 40-49 years in good health. The CDR3 DNA is TGTGCCAGCAGTATGACAGGGGGCAATCAGCCCCAGCATTTT. It yields the protein CASSMTGGNQPQHF.